Below are 27 T cell receptor beta chains sequenced from a single sample in a study of shared clonotypes between healthy human individuals. Generated by immunoSEQ multiplex PCR, the TCRdb table keeps only in-frame clones and is missing some. The repertoire includes fewer than 2.5 million clones, roughly 93% of them detected once, and around 0.37% sits in the top ten. The sequenced sample was naive CD4+ T cells from PBMCs. Subset defined: CD45RA+ positively selected. All receptors come from a man between 18 and 29 years old in good health. Some clones in this sample may be carry-over from other donors' samples.

This sequence joins TRBV7-3 and TRBJ2-3; 9 bases are shared with TRBD2. There are 15 residues in the CDR3. Germline lookup yields CDR1 SGHTA and CDR2 FQGTGA. Losses at the gene ends were 5 bases for V and 6 bases for J; bases not matched to a gene: 9. The CDR3 spells CASSPQAGGMDTQYF. The CDR3 coding sequence is TGTGCCAGCAGCCCCCAAGCGGGAGGAATGGATACGCAGTATTTT.

The V call is TRBV4-2, the J call TRBJ2-2; 7 bases align to TRBD2. The CDR3 is 14 amino acids. V dropped 0 bases and J dropped 7; count of bases not matched to a gene: 2. CDR1 is LGHNA, CDR2 YNFKEQ, per germline. The CDR3 DNA reads as TGTGCCAGCAGCCAAGAGGGAGGGTTCGGGGAGCTGTTTTTT. It encodes CASSQEGGFGELFF.

V is TRBV11-1 and J is TRBJ2-1; D not resolved. This CDR3 comprises 15 residues. The V gene lost 2 bases and the J gene lost 0 bases, with 8 bases spanning the gap. CDR1 and CDR2 (germline): SGHAT, FQDESV (reference sequence). This CDR3 is CASSLRASSYNEQFF. CDR3 DNA sequence: TGTGCCAGCAGCTTACGTGCGAGCTCCTACAATGAGCAGTTCTTC. The whole variable domain, remainder taken from reference TRBV11-1 and TRBJ2-1, is EAEVAQSPRYKITEKSQAVAFWCDPISGHATLYWYRQILGQGPELLVQFQDESVVDDSQLPKDRFSAERLKGVDSTLKIQPAELGDSAMYLCASSLRASSYNEQFFGPGTRLTVL.

The V call is TRBV7-3, the J call TRBJ1-2, with 8 bases aligning to TRBD1. Per germline, CDR1 SGHTA and CDR2 FQGTGA. There are 15 residues in the CDR3. Trimming at V came to 2 bases and at J to 0 bases, leaving 2 bases not matched to a gene. The CDR3, as DNA: TGTGCCAGCAGCTTAGCAGGGGGCACTAACTATGGCTACACCTTC. This translates into CASSLAGGTNYGYTF.

The chain couples TRBV9 to TRBJ2-1; D tentatively fits TRBD1 or TRBD2 (6 bases each). The germline gives CDR1 SGDLS, CDR2 YYNGEE. Trimming stripped 0 bases from V and 0 bases from J, with 10 bases between. The CDR3 is 16 amino acids. The chain's CDR3 is CASSVGGALSYNEQFF. The CDR3 bases are TGTGCCAGCAGCGTAGGGGGGGCACTCTCCTACAATGAGCAGTTCTTC.

This clone was recorded only once. Here the CDR3 reads CASSAAGGRTGELFF. Written as DNA, the CDR3 is TGTGCCAGCAGTGCAGCGGGAGGACGGACCGGGGAGCTGTTTTTT. The rearrangement uses TRBV7-3 and TRBJ2-2; 9 bases map to TRBD2. From germline, CDR1 is SGHTA and CDR2 FQGTGA. The trim removed 6 bases at V and 5 bases at J, leaving 7 bases unmatched. The CDR3 totals 15 residues.

V is TRBV27 and J is TRBJ1-5; D might be TRBD1 (5 bases). Germline lookup yields CDR1 MNHEY and CDR2 SMNVEV (reference sequence). This CDR3 is 14 amino acids long. V was pared by 6 bases and J by 11 bases, with 20 bases between. The CDR3 DNA is TGTGCCAGCAGCTGGGGTGGTCCCCTGGGGGCCCAGCATTTT. It is translated as CASSWGGPLGAQHF.

This chain uses TRBV28 with TRBJ2-1; 9 bases fit TRBD2. The germline gives CDR1 MDHEN, CDR2 SYDVKM. The CDR3 runs to 17 residues. Unmatched junction bases numbered 7, after V lost 0 bases and J lost 4 bases. The CDR3 loop is CASSLWWSGRRYNEQFF. CDR3 nucleotides: TGTGCCAGCAGTTTATGGTGGAGCGGGAGGCGTTACAATGAGCAGTTCTTC.

The V gene is TRBV19, the J gene TRBJ1-2, with D unresolved. This CDR3 spans 14 amino acids. CDR1 is LNHDA and CDR2 is SQIVND in the germline V gene (reference sequence). V lost 7 bases and J 0 bases, leaving 12 bases between the germline ends. CDR3 region: CASTLGGTNYGYTF. CDR3 DNA: TGTGCCAGTACCCTAGGCGGAACTAACTATGGCTACACCTTC. The entire variable domain, with the rest obtained from reference TRBV19 and TRBJ1-2, is as follows: DGGITQSPKYLFRKEGQNVTLSCEQNLNHDAMYWYRQDPGQGLRLIYYSQIVNDFQKGDIAEGYSVSREKKESFPLTVTSAQKNPTAFYLCASTLGGTNYGYTFGSGTRLTVV.

The rearrangement uses TRBV27 and TRBJ2-7; D is uncertain. Germline assignment: CDR1 MNHEY and CDR2 SMNVEV (reference sequence). Trimming stripped 3 bases from V and 0 bases from J, with 9 bases between. This CDR3 has 14 residues. As DNA, the CDR3 is TGTGCCAGCAGTTTGGGTCGGTACTCCTACGAGCAGTACTTC. The encoded protein is CASSLGRYSYEQYF.

The chain combines TRBV21-1 with TRBJ2-3; TRBD2, as called in the table, went unchecked against the DNA. TRBV21-1 is listed as a pseudogene. The CDR3 loop spans 11 amino acids. The CDR3 DNA reads as TGTGCCAGCAGCGAGAGAGATACGCAGTATTTT. It specifies CASSERDTQYF.

V usage is TRBV27 and J usage is TRBJ2-1; tentative D call: TRBD2 (6 bases). V shed 4 bases and J shed 4 bases, with 14 bases lying between them. The CDR3 length is 15 residues. Per the germline V gene, CDR1 is MNHEY and CDR2 is SMNVEV (reference sequence). The CDR3: CASSSPLALYNEQFF. CDR3 nucleotide sequence: TGTGCCAGCAGTTCGCCACTAGCCCTATACAATGAGCAGTTCTTC.

The V gene is TRBV6-1, the J gene TRBJ2-6, with 7 bases matching TRBD1. J lost 2 bases, V lost 8 bases, and 3 bases had no gene match. CDR3 size: 14 residues. Germline lookup yields CDR1 MNHNS and CDR2 SASEGT. In DNA, the CDR3 is TGTGCCAGCGGGACAGTTACTGGGGCCAACGTCCTGACTTTC. Protein: CASGTVTGANVLTF.

The gene calls are TRBV6-1 and TRBJ2-7, with unresolved D. V was clipped by 1 base and J by 7 bases, with 11 bases between them. In germline, CDR1 is MNHNS, CDR2 SASEGT. This CDR3 is 13 amino acids long. The DNA for the CDR3 is TGTGCCAGCAGTGAAGGGCCGGACCGGGAGCAGTACTTC. Translating gives CASSEGPDREQYF.

J is TRBJ2-1 and V is TRBV30; D not certain. Trimming stripped 3 bases from V and 5 bases from J, with 11 bases between. The CDR3 covers 13 residues. From germline, CDR1 is GTSNPN and CDR2 SVGIG (reference sequence). The CDR3 bases are TGTGCCTGGAGAAGAAGCCTAAACAATGAGCAGTTCTTC. Encoded protein: CAWRRSLNNEQFF.

The chain couples TRBV18 to TRBJ1-1; D might be TRBD1 (5 bases). The V and J ends lost 6 bases and 0 bases respectively, with 14 bases between them. Looked up from germline, CDR1 is KGHSH and CDR2 is LQKENI. The CDR3 runs 15 residues. This CDR3 is CASSLRDGLNTEAFF. The CDR3 coding sequence is TGTGCCAGCTCTCTCCGGGACGGATTGAACACTGAAGCTTTCTTT.

This chain links TRBV2 with TRBJ2-2; D is unclear. Germline-derived CDR1 and CDR2 are SNHLY and FYNNEI. This CDR3 spans 12 amino acids. Trimming took off 6 bases at V and 4 bases at J, with 6 bases between the two ends. The CDR3 DNA reads as TGTGCCAGCAGGGAGATCACCGGGGAGCTGTTTTTT. The encoded protein is CASREITGELFF. Full variable domain (outside the CDR3, taken from reference TRBV2 and TRBJ2-2): EPEVTQTPSHQVTQMGQEVILRCVPISNHLYFYWYRQILGQKVEFLVSFYNNEISEKSEIFDDQFSVERPDGSNFTLKIRSTKLEDSAMYFCASREITGELFFGEGSRLTVL.

The CDR3 spells CASSSGHNFGKLFF. DNA for the CDR3: TGTGCCAGCAGTTCCGGTCATAACTTCGGAAAACTGTTTTTT. V is TRBV28 and J is TRBJ1-4; unclear D gene. V gave up 4 bases and J gave up 10 bases, with 16 bases separating them. The CDR3 extends over 14 amino acids. Germline CDR1 reads MDHEN; CDR2 reads SYDVKM.

This clone was recorded once. V is TRBV19 and J is TRBJ2-3, with 7 bases lining up with TRBD1. The V and J ends lost 3 bases and 2 bases, in that order; junction bases with no gene match: 5. The CDR3 totals 15 residues. Germline assignment: CDR1 LNHDA and CDR2 SQIVND (reference sequence). CDR3 protein: CASSMGQTDTDTQYF. The CDR3, as DNA: TGTGCCAGTAGTATGGGACAGACAGACACAGATACGCAGTATTTT.

The chain links TRBV7-8 to TRBJ1-5, with D maybe TRBD1 (6 bases). CDR3 length: 14 amino acids. Germline V gene data show CDR1 as SGHVS and CDR2 as FQNEAQ. Trimming cost V 2 bases and J 5 bases, with 10 bases left between them. The CDR3 DNA sequence: TGTGCCAGCAGCTTACTACCAGGGGATCAGCCCCAGCATTTT. It is translated as CASSLLPGDQPQHF.

The V and J genes are TRBV28 and TRBJ2-5; D not resolved. With 4 bases removed from V and 0 bases from J, the gap between germline ends came to 9 bases. The CDR3 consists of 14 residues. The germline CDR1 and CDR2 sequences are MDHEN and SYDVKM. Here the CDR3 reads CASSSRLDQETQYF. DNA for the CDR3: TGTGCCAGCAGTTCTCGACTGGACCAAGAGACCCAGTACTTC.

This chain joins TRBV9 and TRBJ2-1; 9 nucleotides align to TRBD1. After removal of 2 bases from V and 7 bases from J, the junction contained 7 bases not matched to a gene. The CDR3 has 15 amino acids. Per germline, CDR1 SGDLS and CDR2 YYNGEE. CDR3 residues: CASSVAGTGTNEQFF. The DNA of the CDR3 is TGTGCCAGCAGCGTCGCCGGGACAGGGACAAATGAGCAGTTCTTC.

V gene TRBV5-1 combines with J gene TRBJ2-3, with 11 bases identical to TRBD1. The CDR3 loop spans 15 amino acids. The V and J ends lost 4 bases and 3 bases, in that order; junction bases with no gene match: 4. CDR1 is SGHRS and CDR2 is YFSETQ in the germline V gene. The CDR3 DNA reads TGCGCCAGCAGCGAGGACAGGGGGCTAACAGATACGCAGTATTTT. Translation: CASSEDRGLTDTQYF.

This clone was detected once. The chain uses TRBV6-4 and TRBJ2-1; no clear D. V lost 5 bases to trimming and J lost 0 bases, with 14 bases between them. In germline, CDR1 is MRHNA, CDR2 SNTAGT. This CDR3 has 16 amino acids. The CDR3 spells CASSLFGRSSYNEQFF. The DNA of the CDR3 is TGTGCCAGCAGTCTCTTTGGCAGGAGCTCCTACAATGAGCAGTTCTTC.

The rearrangement joins TRBV14 to TRBJ1-3; D unclear. The ends were cut back, 4 bases at V and 9 bases at J, with 13 bases in the middle. This CDR3 spans 13 amino acids. Germline V lookup: CDR1 SGHDN, CDR2 FVKESK. For the CDR3, the DNA is TGTGCCAGCAGCCTTTCTCAAAGGAGCACCATATATTTT. Residues: CASSLSQRSTIYF.

The chain has TRBV5-4 and TRBJ2-7; TRBD2 agrees at 8 bases. The V and J ends lost 0 bases and 2 bases, in that order; junction bases with no gene match: 7. Germline assignment: CDR1 SGHNT and CDR2 YYREEE (reference sequence). This CDR3 has 16 residues. The DNA for the CDR3 is TGTGCCAGCAGCTTGGTGGTCGCGGGAGGTACCTACGAGCAGTACTTC. It encodes CASSLVVAGGTYEQYF.

This clone was counted a few times. The chain couples TRBV5-1 to TRBJ2-1, with 7 bases lining up with TRBD2. V gave up 5 bases and J gave up 6 bases; unmatched junction bases: 20. From germline, CDR1 is SGHRS and CDR2 YFSETQ. The CDR3 totals 18 residues. In DNA, the CDR3 is TGCGCCAGCAGTCAGATACCCAGCGGGACGCAGGCCACCAATGAGCAGTTCTTC. Its protein is CASSQIPSGTQATNEQFF.